This T cell receptor (beta chain) is from a study of CD8 T cell repertoires and HIV-1 epitope variants. The CDR3 length is 12 residues. V lost 3 bases to trimming and J lost 3 bases, with 5 bases between them. CDR1 and CDR2 (germline): LNHDA, SQIVND (reference sequence). Here immunoSEQ multiplex PCR was the method, and the copy in TCRdb shows in-frame clones only, minus some. The sample has more than 85,000 clones, 74% seen once. The chain links TRBV19 to TRBJ1-1, with D unclear. This sequence was found in a male donor with HIV. Sequences were obtained from uncultured baseline CD8+ T cells from peripheral blood mononuclear cells (PBMCs). For the CDR3, the DNA is TGTGCCAGTAGTATCGGATACACTGAAGCTTTCTTT. Translated, it gives CASSIGYTEAFF.